A single sample gave rise to the 6 T cell receptor beta chains below, sequenced in a study of T cell responses to AZD1222 COVID-19 vaccine. The repertoire was sequenced with immunoSEQ multiplex PCR; TCRdb's copy has only in-frame clones and lacks some. The table shows approximately 100,000 clones, with 87% occurring only once. The sample consisted of peripheral blood, taken on day 0 of AZD1222 vaccination. The receptors come from an adult in good health.

The chain uses TRBV6-6 and TRBJ2-2; D remains unclear. The CDR3 contains 15 residues. V dropped 4 bases and J dropped 1 base, with 10 bases sitting between them. Germline V gene data show CDR1 as MNHNY and CDR2 as SVGAGI (reference sequence). The CDR3 protein is CASSFLPGNTGELFF. Written as DNA, the CDR3 is TGTGCCAGCAGTTTCCTACCAGGGAACACCGGGGAGCTGTTTTTT.

The chain links TRBV6-5 to TRBJ2-7; TRBD1 matches 7 bases. This CDR3 has 13 residues. Germline-derived CDR1 and CDR2 are MNHEY and SVGAGI. V lost 5 bases and J lost 3; bases outside the gene matches: 4. The DNA of the CDR3 is TGTGCCAGCAGTAGGACAGGCCTCTACGAGCAGTACTTC. Translated, it gives CASSRTGLYEQYF.

V usage is TRBV2 and J usage is TRBJ1-2, with D uncertain. Germline assignment: CDR1 SNHLY and CDR2 FYNNEI. V lost 5 bases, J lost 8 bases, and 12 bases lay in between. The CDR3 sequence is 12 residues long. CDR3 protein: CASSYRVEGYTF. CDR3 coding DNA: TGTGCCAGCAGTTATCGGGTTGAAGGCTACACCTTC.

The chain couples TRBV18 to TRBJ1-4; 11 bases fit TRBD1. The V segment lost 6 bases and the J segment 6 bases; nucleotides outside the gene matches: 6. Germline assignment: CDR1 KGHSH and CDR2 LQKENI. The CDR3 totals 15 residues. CDR3 nucleotides: TGTGCCAGCTCCGGACAGGGGGCCAACGATGAAAAACTGTTTTTT. It specifies CASSGQGANDEKLFF.

By sample fraction, this clone is medium-sized. The V and J genes are TRBV6-1 and TRBJ1-2, with no clear D. Germline V lookup: CDR1 MNHNS, CDR2 SASEGT. V gave up 1 base and J gave up 8 bases, with 8 bases separating them. CDR3 length: 12 amino acids. CDR3 loop: CASSEGLKGYTF. CDR3 coding DNA: TGTGCCAGCAGTGAAGGGCTTAAGGGCTACACCTTC.

The chain joins TRBV18 to TRBJ2-7, with a tentative D call TRBD2 (5 bases). Trimming pared 2 bases from V and 4 bases from J, leaving 12 bases between. This CDR3 is built from 14 residues. Germline CDR1 and CDR2: KGHSH and LQKENI. The CDR3 spells CASSPGSERYEQYF. The CDR3 DNA follows: TGTGCCAGCTCACCAGGGAGCGAGAGGTACGAGCAGTACTTC.